The clone carrying this T cell receptor (beta chain) was recorded at least ten times. Deletions cut 2 bases from V and 0 bases from J, with 17 bases between. This CDR3 has 18 amino acids. CDR1 and CDR2 from the germline V gene are SGHTA and FQGNSA. Via MiXCR, TCRdb re-called the reads, giving one row per CDR3 protein. The repertoire consists of approximately 200,000 distinct CDR3 sequences, with 22% occurring once and the leading ten covering 18%. These data belong to a study of T cell repertoires in cytomegalovirus infection. The V and J genes are TRBV7-2 and TRBJ2-1, with D uncertain. The clonotype originates from a human donor in good health (CMV status not recorded). Some clones in this sample may be carry-over from other donors' samples. Sequencing used CD8+ T cells from PBMCs. CDR3: CASSLSRPQTSSYNEQFF. CDR3 nucleotide sequence: TGTGCCAGCAGCTTAAGCCGTCCACAGACTTCCTCCTACAATGAGCAGTTCTTC.